One and the same sample provided the 24 T cell receptor beta chains below, sequenced in a study of monozygotic twins with inflammatory bowel disease. TCRdb reworked the 5' RACE reads into one entry per CDR3 protein, no DNA. This sample's table reports about 110,000 distinct CDR3 sequences. Sequencing was performed on blood. The receptors here all came from a human donor with ulcerative colitis or Crohn's disease, or a healthy co-twin of an affected twin (not recorded which).

V is TRBV7-8 and J is TRBJ2-1; there is no DNA to check the TCRdb D call of TRBD1. The length of the CDR3 is 16 residues. Looked up from germline, CDR1 is SGHVS and CDR2 is FQNEAQ. The CDR3 spells CASSLAYRGTYNEQFF. Looking up the rest from reference TRBV7-8 and TRBJ2-1 gives the full variable domain: GAGVSQSPRYKVAKRGQDVALRCDPISGHVSLFWYQQALGQGPEFLTYFQNEAQLDKSGLPSDRFFAERPEGSVSTLKIQRTQQEDSAVYLCASSLAYRGTYNEQFFGPGTRLTVL.

The chain couples TRBV4-2 to TRBJ2-7; TCRdb returns TRBD2, unconfirmable since there is no DNA. Germline V gene sequence: CDR1 LGHNA, CDR2 YNFKEQ. The CDR3 runs 15 residues. The CDR3 is CASSQATSGNYEQYF.

The chain joins TRBV25-1 to TRBJ2-4; there is no DNA to check the TCRdb D call of TRBD1. CDR1 and CDR2 (germline): MGHDK, SYGVNS. The CDR3 covers 16 residues. CDR3 sequence reads: CASSEWGAEAKNMQYF. Drawing the rest from reference TRBV25-1 and TRBJ2-4, the complete variable domain is EADIYQTPRYLVIGTGKKITLECSQTMGHDKMYWYQQDPGMELHLIHYSYGVNSTEKGDLSSESTVSRIRTEHFPLTLESARPSHTSQYLCASSEWGAEAKNMQYFGAGTRLSVL.

This chain connects TRBV18 to TRBJ2-7; as DNA is missing, the TRBD2 call by TCRdb cannot be tested. From germline, CDR1 is KGHSH and CDR2 LQKENI. CDR3 length equals 13 residues. The chain's CDR3 is CASSPEGFYEQYF.

The rearrangement uses TRBV6-6 and TRBJ1-1. CDR1 and CDR2 from the germline V gene are MNHNY and SVGAGI (reference sequence). The CDR3 runs 14 residues. This CDR3 reads CASSWLPTNTEAFF.

The chain has TRBV5-1 and TRBJ1-6; there is no DNA to check the TCRdb D call of TRBD1. CDR1 and CDR2 (germline): SGHRS, YFSETQ. The CDR3 covers 14 residues. This CDR3 reads CASSPGQGGIPLHF. Supplemented by reference TRBV5-1 and TRBJ1-6, the full variable domain reads KAGVTQTPRYLIKTRGQQVTLSCSPISGHRSVSWYQQTPGQGLQFLFEYFSETQRNKGNFPGRFSGRQFSNSRSEMNVSTLELGDSALYLCASSPGQGGIPLHFGNGTRLTVT.

J is TRBJ2-1 and V is TRBV2; the D call of TRBD2 rests on TCRdb alone, since no DNA is present to check it. Germline V gives CDR1 SNHLY, CDR2 FYNNEI. This CDR3 has 16 amino acids. CDR3 protein: CASRRGLAGGMNEQFF. The complete variable domain, with remaining parts taken from reference TRBV2 and TRBJ2-1, reads EPEVTQTPSHQVTQMGQEVILRCVPISNHLYFYWYRQILGQKVEFLVSFYNNEISEKSEIFDDQFSVERPDGSNFTLKIRSTKLEDSAMYFCASRRGLAGGMNEQFFGPGTRLTVL.

The chain links TRBV29-1 to TRBJ1-2; TCRdb calls TRBD1, which cannot be checked without DNA. CDR3 length equals 15 residues. Germline values: CDR1 SQVTM, CDR2 ANQGSEA. CDR3 sequence reads: CSVEPPGRQGAGYTF.

The chain joins TRBV27 to TRBJ2-2. CDR3 length equals 17 residues. Germline assignment: CDR1 MNHEY and CDR2 SMNVEV (reference sequence). The CDR3 here is CASSLRWADTNTGELFF.

This chain joins TRBV20-1 and TRBJ2-1. Germline V CDR1 and CDR2: DFQATT, SNEGSKA (reference sequence). CDR3 length equals 11 residues. CDR3 region: CSARPYNEQFF.

The genes are TRBV5-1 and TRBJ2-3; TCRdb selects TRBD1, and the lack of DNA leaves this call unchecked. CDR3 length equals 13 residues. Germline CDR1 reads SGHRS; CDR2 reads YFSETQ. The CDR3 sequence: CASSTGVTDTQYF.

This chain connects TRBV30 to TRBJ1-1; there is no DNA to check the TCRdb D call of TRBD1. The CDR3 contains 14 residues. CDR1 is GTSNPN, CDR2 SVGIG, per germline (reference sequence). The chain's CDR3 is CAWIRGTGITEAFF. The entire variable domain, with the rest obtained from reference TRBV30 and TRBJ1-1, is as follows: SQTIHQWPATLVQPVGSPLSLECTVEGTSNPNLYWYRQAAGRGLQLLFYSVGIGQISSEVPQNLSASRPQDRQFILSSKKLLLSDSGFYLCAWIRGTGITEAFFGQGTRLTVV.

This chain links TRBV7-9 with TRBJ2-1. This CDR3 is 16 amino acids long. The germline gives CDR1 SEHNR, CDR2 FQNEAQ (reference sequence). CDR3 protein: CASSTSQPKSYNEQFF.

V gene TRBV20-1 combines with J gene TRBJ2-1; TCRdb's D gene call, TRBD2, goes unchecked for lack of DNA. The germline V gene encodes CDR1 DFQATT and CDR2 SNEGSKA (reference sequence). The CDR3 covers 14 residues. The CDR3 protein is CSAPPSGSYNEQFF.

This CDR3 reads CAIAGGSTDTQYF. The chain combines TRBV10-3 with TRBJ2-3; TCRdb selects TRBD1, and the lack of DNA leaves this call unchecked. CDR1 ENHRY and CDR2 SYGVKD come from the germline V gene. The CDR3 has 13 residues.

CDR3 amino acids: CASSPPTGFSTEAFF. The chain employs TRBV9 and TRBJ1-1; TCRdb's assignment of TRBD1 cannot be checked, as there is no DNA. Germline V gene sequence: CDR1 SGDLS, CDR2 YYNGEE. The CDR3 is 15 amino acids.

The chain has TRBV13 and TRBJ1-6; TCRdb designates TRBD1, a call that cannot be tested without DNA. The V gene's germline CDR1 is PRHDT and CDR2 FYEKMQ (reference sequence). The CDR3 length is 15 residues. The CDR3 loop is CASSLERGFASPLHF. The full variable domain, its missing parts supplied by reference TRBV13 and TRBJ1-6, is AAGVIQSPRHLIKEKRETATLKCYPIPRHDTVYWYQQGPGQDPQFLISFYEKMQSDKGSIPDRFSAQQFSDYHSELNMSSLELGDSALYFCASSLERGFASPLHFGNGTRLTVT.

The rearrangement links TRBV4-3 to TRBJ2-3; TCRdb's assignment of TRBD1 cannot be checked, as there is no DNA. Germline assignment: CDR1 LGHNA and CDR2 YSLEER. CDR3 size: 15 residues. CDR3 residues: CASSQQTGVADTQYF.

The chain is built from TRBV4-2 and TRBJ1-5. Per germline, CDR1 LGHNA and CDR2 YNFKEQ. This CDR3 comprises 13 residues. CDR3 loop: CASSQVRNQPQHF.

The chain carries TRBV18 and TRBJ2-2; TCRdb names TRBD2, which stays unverified in the absence of DNA. CDR1 KGHSH and CDR2 LQKENI come from the germline V gene. The CDR3 consists of 15 residues. CDR3 in amino acids: CASSPEDPMLGELFF.

The V call is TRBV20-1, the J call TRBJ2-7; absent DNA, TCRdb's TRBD1 call cannot be checked. CDR3 length equals 15 residues. CDR1 and CDR2 from the germline V gene are DFQATT and SNEGSKA (reference sequence). The CDR3 sequence: CSARIRQFEVGEQYF.

The CDR3 loop is CASSRHPMGGISYNEQFF. The chain employs TRBV11-1 and TRBJ2-1; TCRdb's D gene call, TRBD1, goes unchecked for lack of DNA. CDR1 is SGHAT and CDR2 is FQDESV in the germline V gene (reference sequence). The CDR3 runs to 18 residues.

The rearrangement links TRBV28 to TRBJ2-2; as DNA is missing, the TRBD2 call by TCRdb cannot be tested. Per the germline V gene, CDR1 is MDHEN and CDR2 is SYDVKM. This CDR3 has 18 residues. CDR3: CASSSPVGGREVTGELFF.

The gene calls are TRBV10-3 and TRBJ1-1; checking the TCRdb D call of TRBD1 is not possible without DNA. The CDR3 contains 14 residues. Germline CDR1 and CDR2: ENHRY and SYGVKD. CDR3: CAISEGQGWTEAFF.